The source of this T cell receptor (beta chain) is a study of blood T cells in healthy people across ages (dated by TCRdb to the mid-2010s). For the study in its entirety: In model experiments, roughly one uniquely barcoded TCR beta cDNA molecule per two T cells was captured by template switching. To track age-related changes in TCR beta repertoire diversity, the study relied on deep sequencing normalized with unique cDNA molecular identifiers. The study analyzed two additional independent replicas of 1 million unique cDNA reads from the same blood draw for two donors, one aged 18 to 30 and one aged 80 or older. To avoid experimental bias, donors of different ages were randomly spread across the sequencing lanes. Donors were grouped into four age groups: young (average about 15 years), middle-aged (approximately 41), aged (over 55) and long-lived (approximately 78).

Library preparation employed 5' RACE. Sequencing instrument: Illumina HiSeq 2500. A second roughly 6 to 12 cycle PCR used a sample-barcoded 5' primer and a J-beta primer mix. A template-switch 5' adaptor carrying 12 random nucleotides introduced a unique molecular identifier onto each TCR beta cDNA molecule. Each sample yielded at least 2.5 million CDR3-containing paired-end reads. The Mint cDNA synthesis kit, primed by a TRBC-specific oligonucleotide, was used to synthesize first-strand cDNA from all RNA. Following uracil-DNA glycosylase treatment, all cDNA underwent a first 18-cycle PCR with the universal primers M1SS and BC2_uni_R. On the authors' methods: Normalization of each sample was performed by random selection of 1 million high-quality reads, each carrying a distinct molecular identifier. Reads sharing molecular identifiers were discarded rather than binned into consensus sequences. CDR3 identification, clonotype clustering and error correction used MiTCR with a Q25 quality threshold and the strictest error-elimination algorithm. A nonparametric unseen species model using Euler transformation provided a lower-bound estimate of total TCR beta diversity. Using fastp trimming at Q25 and MiXCR clonotype assembly, TCRdb reanalyzed the public sequencing data and kept in-frame beta chains. All rows with the same CDR3 protein become a single entry with the most common DNA and genes. None of the V and J calls come from the authors' own analysis; TCRdb made them. The sample table holds about a million distinct CDR3 sequences, of which about 53% were seen once. The top ten clonotypes cover around a fifth of the sample.

Overall study outcomes, separate from this receptor: Observed TCR beta diversity correlated strongly with the percentage of naive T cells measured by flow cytometry. Donor CMV infection status was unknown, potentially confounding age-related changes in expanded clonotypes. Compared with the aged group, more naive CD4+ T cells, fewer expanded clones and increased TCR diversity were shown by the long-lived group, suggesting age selection. Observed TCR beta diversity per million T cells fell roughly linearly with age, and a significant reduction was already apparent by age around 40. Total diversity estimates from one million sequenced T cells were considered lower bounds and underestimates. Since profiling was done on bulk unsorted PBMCs, naive and antigen-experienced compartments could not be conclusively compared.

Reading from cysteine to phenylalanine, the CDR3 counts 13 amino acids. Solely the CDR3 DNA is kept, with 39 bases framed from the first base. The germline V gene specifies SNHLY as CDR1 and FYNNEI as CDR2. The junction carries 12 bases between V and J, which are trimmed by 2 bases and 8 bases respectively. The approximately 39 donors, aged roughly 6 to 95 years, were systemically healthy Caucasian individuals from Russia. About 10 milliliters of peripheral blood were drawn from each donor into EDTA-treated Vacutainer tubes. Ficoll-Paque density-gradient centrifugation was used to isolate PBMCs, with at least 6.5 million per sample. Total RNA was extracted from PBMCs with Trizol reagent, with at least 5 micrograms obtained per sample. For every donor, an aliquot of PBMCs went through flow cytometry to measure the percentages of naive CD45RAhigh/CD27high T cells. Note on this clonotype: Its antigen is not yet known. Base qualities are not provided; no much larger clone lies one nucleotide away.

This TCR was sampled from a woman aged 55 to 70 in good health. The chain couples TRBV2 to TRBJ1-2, with the D gene call left open. Sample: blood. Read as DNA, the sequence is TGTGCCAGCAGTGAAACATACTCCCAAGGCTACACCTTC. Its protein is CASSETYSQGYTF.